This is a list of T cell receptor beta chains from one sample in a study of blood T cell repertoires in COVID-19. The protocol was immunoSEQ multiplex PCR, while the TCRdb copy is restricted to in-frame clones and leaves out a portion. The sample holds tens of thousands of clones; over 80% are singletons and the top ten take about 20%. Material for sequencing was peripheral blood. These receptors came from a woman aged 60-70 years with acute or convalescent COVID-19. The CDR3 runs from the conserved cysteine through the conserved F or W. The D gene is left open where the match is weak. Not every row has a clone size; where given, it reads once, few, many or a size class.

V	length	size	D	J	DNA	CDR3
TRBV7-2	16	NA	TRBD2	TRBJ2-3	TGTGCCAGCAGCTTATTGGGCGGGGGAGGAACAGATACGCAGTATTTT	CASSLLGGGGTDTQYF
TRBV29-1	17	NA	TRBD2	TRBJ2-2	TGCAGCGCTACGCCGGGACTAGCGGGGGGAGACACCGGGGAGCTGTTTTTT	CSATPGLAGGDTGELFF
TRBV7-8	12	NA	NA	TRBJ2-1	TGTGCCAGCAGCTCAGGTGGTAATGAGCAGTTCTTC	CASSSGGNEQFF
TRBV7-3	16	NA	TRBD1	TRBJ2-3	TGTGCCAGCAGCTTATTTGGACAGGTTGGCACAGATACGCAGTATTTT	CASSLFGQVGTDTQYF
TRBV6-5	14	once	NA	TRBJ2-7	TGTGCCAGCCGGAGTTTAAGGTCATCCTACGAGCAGTACTTC	CASRSLRSSYEQYF
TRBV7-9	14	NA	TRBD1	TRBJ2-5	TGTGCCAGCAGCGCCGGACAGGGTGGGGAGACCCAGTACTTC	CASSAGQGGETQYF
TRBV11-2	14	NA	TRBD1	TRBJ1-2	TGTGCCAGCAGCTTCGGAGGGGGCAGTTATGGCTACACCTTC	CASSFGGGSYGYTF
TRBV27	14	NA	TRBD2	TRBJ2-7	TGTGCCAGCAGTGATCCCGGGGTAGCGGGGGGTTTATACTTC	CASSDPGVAGGLYF
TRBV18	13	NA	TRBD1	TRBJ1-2	TGTGCCAGCTCAACCGACAGGGGCTATGGCTACACCTTC	CASSTDRGYGYTF
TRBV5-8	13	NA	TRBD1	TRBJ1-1	TGTGCCAGCAGCATGAAACAGGGGCGGGAAGCTTTCTTT	CASSMKQGREAFF
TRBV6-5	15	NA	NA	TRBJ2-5	TGTGCCAGCAGAAACAGACAGTTCACTGGGGAGACCCAGTACTTC	CASRNRQFTGETQYF
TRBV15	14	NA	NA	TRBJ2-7	TGTGCCACCAGCAGATTCCTAGCTACCCACGAGCAGTACTTC	CATSRFLATHEQYF
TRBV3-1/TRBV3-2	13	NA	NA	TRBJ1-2	TGTGCCAGCAGCCAAGGACAGGAGTATGGCTACACCTTC	CASSQGQEYGYTF
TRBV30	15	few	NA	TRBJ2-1	TGTGCCTTACGCGGGTCGCGGGGCTCCTACAATGAGCAGTTCTTC	CALRGSRGSYNEQFF
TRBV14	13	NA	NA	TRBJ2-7	TGTGCCAGCAGCCAAGATTGGCTCTACGAGCAGTACTTC	CASSQDWLYEQYF
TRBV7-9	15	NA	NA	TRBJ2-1	TGTGCCAGCAGCTCCACGGTAAGCTCCTACAATGAGCAGTTCTTC	CASSSTVSSYNEQFF
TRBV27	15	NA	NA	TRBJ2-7	TGTGCCAGCAGTTTATATCCGCCTAGTCAGTACGAGCAGTACTTC	CASSLYPPSQYEQYF
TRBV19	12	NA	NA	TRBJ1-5	TGTGCCAGTTCGGGTCCAAGCCTGCCCCAGCATTTT	CASSGPSLPQHF
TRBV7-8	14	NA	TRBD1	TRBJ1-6	TGTGCCAGCAGCGCGGGACAGCAAAATTCACCCCTCCACTTT	CASSAGQQNSPLHF
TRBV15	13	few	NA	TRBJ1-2	TGTGCCACCAGCAGAGAAGGGGGTGATGGCTACACCTTC	CATSREGGDGYTF
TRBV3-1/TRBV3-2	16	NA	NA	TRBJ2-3	TGTGCCAGCAGCCAGCCTACAGAGAACCCCACAGATACGCAGTATTTT	CASSQPTENPTDTQYF
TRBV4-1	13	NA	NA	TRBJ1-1	TGCGCCAGCAGCCAAGGGAGAGGGTATGAAGCTTTCTTT	CASSQGRGYEAFF
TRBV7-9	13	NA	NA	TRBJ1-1	TGTGCCAGCAGCTTAGCAAGCGGCACTGAAGCTTTCTTT	CASSLASGTEAFF
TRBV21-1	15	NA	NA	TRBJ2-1	TGTGCCAGCAGCAACTGGGCGGACAGTAGAAATGAGCAGTTCTTC	CASSNWADSRNEQFF
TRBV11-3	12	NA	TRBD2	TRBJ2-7	TGTGCCAGCAGCTTAGCCGGGGGGGTGCAGTACTTC	CASSLAGGVQYF
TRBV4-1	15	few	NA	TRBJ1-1	TGCGCCAGCAGCCAAGCGCAGGAAATGAACACTGAAGCTTTCTTT	CASSQAQEMNTEAFF
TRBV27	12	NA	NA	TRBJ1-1	TGTGCCAGCAGGCGGGCTAACACTGAAGCTTTCTTT	CASRRANTEAFF
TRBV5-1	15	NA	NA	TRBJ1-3	TGCGCCAGCAGCTTGGGTCCAGGGAATGGAAACACCATATATTTT	CASSLGPGNGNTIYF
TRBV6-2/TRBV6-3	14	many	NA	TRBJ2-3	TGTGCCAGCAGCAATGGACTTTGGGCAGATACGCAGTATTTT	CASSNGLWADTQYF
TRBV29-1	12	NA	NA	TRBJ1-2	TGCAGCGTTGACGCCGGAGGCGGGGGCTACACCTTC	CSVDAGGGGYTF
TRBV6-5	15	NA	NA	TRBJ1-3	TGTGCCAGCAGTCTCCGGGACAACTCTGGAAACACCATATATTTT	CASSLRDNSGNTIYF
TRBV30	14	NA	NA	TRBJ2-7	TGTGCCTGGAGTCAGAAAGGGGGAATGGGGCAGCAGTACTTC	CAWSQKGGMGQQYF
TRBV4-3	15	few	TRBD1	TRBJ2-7	TGCGCCAGCAGCCAATCGCCGACAGGGCACGACGAGCAGTACTTC	CASSQSPTGHDEQYF
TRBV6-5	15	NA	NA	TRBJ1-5	TGTGCCAGCAGTTACTCGAGGAAGGGGGATCAGCCCCAGCATTTT	CASSYSRKGDQPQHF